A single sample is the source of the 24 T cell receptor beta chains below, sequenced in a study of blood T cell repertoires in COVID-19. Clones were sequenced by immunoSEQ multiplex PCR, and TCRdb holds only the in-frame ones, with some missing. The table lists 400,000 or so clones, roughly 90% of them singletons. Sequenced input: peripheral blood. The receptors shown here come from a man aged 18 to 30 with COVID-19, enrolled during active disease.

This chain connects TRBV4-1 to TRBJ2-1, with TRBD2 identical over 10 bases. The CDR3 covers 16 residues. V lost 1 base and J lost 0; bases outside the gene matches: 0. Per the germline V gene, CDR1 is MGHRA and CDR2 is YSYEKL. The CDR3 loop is CASSQVAGGSYNEQFF. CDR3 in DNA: TGCGCCAGCAGCCAAGTAGCGGGGGGCTCCTACAATGAGCAGTTCTTC.

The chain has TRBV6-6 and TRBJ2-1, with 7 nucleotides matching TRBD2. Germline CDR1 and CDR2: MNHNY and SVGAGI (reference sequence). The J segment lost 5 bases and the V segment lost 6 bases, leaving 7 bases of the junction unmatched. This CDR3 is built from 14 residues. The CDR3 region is CASSLLAGDNEQFF. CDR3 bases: TGTGCCAGCAGCCTTCTGGCGGGAGACAATGAGCAGTTCTTC.

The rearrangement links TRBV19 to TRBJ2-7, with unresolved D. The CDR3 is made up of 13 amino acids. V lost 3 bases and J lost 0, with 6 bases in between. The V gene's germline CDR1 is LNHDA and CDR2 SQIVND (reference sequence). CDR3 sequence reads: CASSIRYSYEQYF. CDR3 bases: TGTGCCAGTAGTATCCGCTACTCCTACGAGCAGTACTTC.

CDR3 DNA: TGTGCCACCTCAATAGATCGCTCTGATACGCAGTATTTT. Protein sequence: CATSIDRSDTQYF. The genes are TRBV6-5 and TRBJ2-3; D is uncertain. Germline loops: CDR1 MNHEY, CDR2 SVGAGI. The CDR3 is 13 residues long. The V end lost 10 bases, the J end lost 6 bases, and 17 bases lay between the germline ends.

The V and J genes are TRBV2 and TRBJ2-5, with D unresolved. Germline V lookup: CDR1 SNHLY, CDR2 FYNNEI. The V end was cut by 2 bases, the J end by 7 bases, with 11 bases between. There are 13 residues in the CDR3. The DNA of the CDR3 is TGTGCCAGCAGTGAAAGCGTCCTGGGGACCCAGTACTTC. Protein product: CASSESVLGTQYF.

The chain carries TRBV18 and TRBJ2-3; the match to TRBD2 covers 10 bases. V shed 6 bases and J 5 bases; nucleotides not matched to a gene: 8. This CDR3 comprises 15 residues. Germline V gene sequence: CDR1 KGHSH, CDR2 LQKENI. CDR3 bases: TGTGCCAGCTCGAGACTAGCGGGTGGACAAGATACGCAGTATTTT. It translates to CASSRLAGGQDTQYF.

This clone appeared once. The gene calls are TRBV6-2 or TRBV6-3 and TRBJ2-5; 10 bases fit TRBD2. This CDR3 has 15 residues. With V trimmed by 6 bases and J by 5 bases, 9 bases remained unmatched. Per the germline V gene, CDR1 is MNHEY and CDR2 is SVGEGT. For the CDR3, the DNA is TGTGCCAGCAGCTCCCTAGCGGGAGTGCGGGAGACCCAGTACTTC. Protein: CASSSLAGVRETQYF.

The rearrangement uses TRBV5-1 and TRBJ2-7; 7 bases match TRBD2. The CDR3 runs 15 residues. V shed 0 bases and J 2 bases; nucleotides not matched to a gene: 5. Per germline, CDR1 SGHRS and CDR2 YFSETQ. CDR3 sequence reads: CASSLVRGGAYEQYF. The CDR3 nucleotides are TGCGCCAGCAGCTTGGTGAGGGGAGGGGCCTACGAGCAGTACTTC. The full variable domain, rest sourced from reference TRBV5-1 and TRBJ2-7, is KAGVTQTPRYLIKTRGQQVTLSCSPISGHRSVSWYQQTPGQGLQFLFEYFSETQRNKGNFPGRFSGRQFSNSRSEMNVSTLELGDSALYLCASSLVRGGAYEQYFGPGTRLTVT.

The CDR3 region is CASSIGPSGKYNEQFF. The CDR3 region has the DNA TGTGCCAGTAGTATCGGACCCAGCGGAAAGTACAATGAGCAGTTCTTC. The V gene is TRBV19, the J gene TRBJ2-1, with D tentatively TRBD2 (5 bases). The CDR3 sequence is 16 residues long. Germline lookup yields CDR1 LNHDA and CDR2 SQIVND (reference sequence). V was clipped by 3 bases and J by 4 bases, with 16 bases between them.

CDR3 DNA: TGTGCCAGCAGCCAAGATAACAGGGGAAATTCACCCCTCCACTTT. Its translation: CASSQDNRGNSPLHF. This rearrangement joins TRBV3-1 (or the pseudogene TRBV3-2) to TRBJ1-6, with 7 nucleotides matching TRBD1. Unmatched junction bases numbered 3, after V lost 0 bases and J lost 7 bases. Germline V gives CDR1 LGHDT, CDR2 YNNKEL (reference sequence). This CDR3 comprises 15 residues.

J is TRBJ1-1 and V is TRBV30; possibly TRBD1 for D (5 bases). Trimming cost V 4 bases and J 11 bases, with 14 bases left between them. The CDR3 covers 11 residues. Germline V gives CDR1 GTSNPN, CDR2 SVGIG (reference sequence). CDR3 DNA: TGTGCCTGGATATTTGGGACTATGGCTTTCTTT. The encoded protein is CAWIFGTMAFF.

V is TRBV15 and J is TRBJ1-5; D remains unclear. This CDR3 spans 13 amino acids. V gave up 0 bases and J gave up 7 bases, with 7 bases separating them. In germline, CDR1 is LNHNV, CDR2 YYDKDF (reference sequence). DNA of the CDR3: TGTGCCACCAGCAGAGATAAATTCCAGCCCCAGCATTTT. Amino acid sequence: CATSRDKFQPQHF.

The CDR3 DNA reads as TGTGCCAGCTCCCGAGGACAGCTACAAGAGACCCAGTACTTC. Translating it yields CASSRGQLQETQYF. The chain joins TRBV18 to TRBJ2-5; TRBD1 might be the D (6 bases). This CDR3 has 14 amino acids. CDR1 is KGHSH, CDR2 LQKENI, per germline. The V and J ends lost 6 bases and 2 bases respectively, with 13 bases between them.

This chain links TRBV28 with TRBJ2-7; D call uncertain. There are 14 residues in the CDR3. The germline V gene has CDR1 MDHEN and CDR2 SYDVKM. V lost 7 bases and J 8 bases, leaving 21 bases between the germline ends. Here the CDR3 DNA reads TGTGCCAGCACCAAAACCCCTGGTTTGGGCCAGCAGTACTTC. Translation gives CASTKTPGLGQQYF. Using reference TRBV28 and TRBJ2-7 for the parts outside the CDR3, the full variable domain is DVKVTQSSRYLVKRTGEKVFLECVQDMDHENMFWYRQDPGLGLRLIYFSYDVKMKEKGDIPEGYSVSREKKERFSLILESASTNQTSMYLCASTKTPGLGQQYFGPGTRLTVT.

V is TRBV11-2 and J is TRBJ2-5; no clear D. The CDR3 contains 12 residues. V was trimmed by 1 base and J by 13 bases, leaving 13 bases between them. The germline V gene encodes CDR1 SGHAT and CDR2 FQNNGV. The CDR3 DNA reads TGTGCCAGCAGCTTAGGTCAGAACCCCGTGTACTTC. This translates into CASSLGQNPVYF.

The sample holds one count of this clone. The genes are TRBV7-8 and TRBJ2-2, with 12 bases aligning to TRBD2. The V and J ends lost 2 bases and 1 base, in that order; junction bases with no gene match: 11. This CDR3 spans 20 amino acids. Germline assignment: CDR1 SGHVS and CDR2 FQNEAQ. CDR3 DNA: TGTGCCAGCAGCTTATATCGTCAGCTAGCGGGGGGGAAGAACACCGGGGAGCTGTTTTTT. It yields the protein CASSLYRQLAGGKNTGELFF.

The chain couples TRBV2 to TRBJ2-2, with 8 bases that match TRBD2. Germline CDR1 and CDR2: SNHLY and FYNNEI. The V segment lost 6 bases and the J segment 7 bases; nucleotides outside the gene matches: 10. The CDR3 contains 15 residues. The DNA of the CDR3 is TGTGCCAGCAGCGAACGGGAGGGGGGAAGCGGGGAGCTGTTTTTT. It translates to CASSEREGGSGELFF. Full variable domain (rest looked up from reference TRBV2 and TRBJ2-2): EPEVTQTPSHQVTQMGQEVILRCVPISNHLYFYWYRQILGQKVEFLVSFYNNEISEKSEIFDDQFSVERPDGSNFTLKIRSTKLEDSAMYFCASSEREGGSGELFFGEGSRLTVL.

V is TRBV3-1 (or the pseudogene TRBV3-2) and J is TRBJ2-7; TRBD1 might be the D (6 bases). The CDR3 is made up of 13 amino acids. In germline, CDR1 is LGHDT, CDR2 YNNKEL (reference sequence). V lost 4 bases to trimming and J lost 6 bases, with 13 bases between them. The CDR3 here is CASSRDTLFEQYF. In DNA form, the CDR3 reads TGTGCCAGCAGCCGGGACACACTGTTCGAGCAGTACTTC.

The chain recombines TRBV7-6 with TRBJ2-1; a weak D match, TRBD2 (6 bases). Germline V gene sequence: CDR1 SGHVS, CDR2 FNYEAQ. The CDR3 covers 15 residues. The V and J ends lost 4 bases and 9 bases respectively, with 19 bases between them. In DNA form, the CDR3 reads TGTGCCAGCAGCTCATGGGGCGGGGAAATCAGTGAGCAGTTCTTC. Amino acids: CASSSWGGEISEQFF. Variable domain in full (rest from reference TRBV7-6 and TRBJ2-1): GAGVSQSPRYKVTKRGQDVALRCDPISGHVSLYWYRQALGQGPEFLTYFNYEAQQDKSGLPNDRFSAERPEGSISTLTIQRTEQRDSAMYRCASSSWGGEISEQFFGPGTRLTVL.

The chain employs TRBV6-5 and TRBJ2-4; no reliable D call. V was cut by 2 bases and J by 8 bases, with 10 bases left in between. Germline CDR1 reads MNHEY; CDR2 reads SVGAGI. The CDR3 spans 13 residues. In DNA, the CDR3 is TGTGCCAGCAGTTACACCGGCGGTCACATTCAGTACTTC. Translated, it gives CASSYTGGHIQYF.

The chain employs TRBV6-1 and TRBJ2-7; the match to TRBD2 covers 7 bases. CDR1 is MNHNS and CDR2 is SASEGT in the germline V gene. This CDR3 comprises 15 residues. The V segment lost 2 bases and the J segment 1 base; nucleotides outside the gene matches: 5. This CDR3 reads CASSEWQGGSYEQYF. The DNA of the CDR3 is TGTGCCAGCAGTGAATGGCAGGGAGGGTCCTACGAGCAGTACTTC.

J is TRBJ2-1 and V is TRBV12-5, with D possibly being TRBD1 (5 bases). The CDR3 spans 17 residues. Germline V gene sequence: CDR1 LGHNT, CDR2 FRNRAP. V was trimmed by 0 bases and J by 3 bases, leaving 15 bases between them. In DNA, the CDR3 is TGTGCTAGTGGTTTGGTACCAGGGTCCTACTACTACAATGAGCAGTTCTTC. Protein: CASGLVPGSYYYNEQFF. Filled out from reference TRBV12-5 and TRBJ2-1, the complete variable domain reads DARVTQTPRHKVTEMGQEVTMRCQPILGHNTVFWYRQTMMQGLELLAYFRNRAPLDDSGMPKDRFSAEMPDATLATLKIQPSEPRDSAVYFCASGLVPGSYYYNEQFFGPGTRLTVL.

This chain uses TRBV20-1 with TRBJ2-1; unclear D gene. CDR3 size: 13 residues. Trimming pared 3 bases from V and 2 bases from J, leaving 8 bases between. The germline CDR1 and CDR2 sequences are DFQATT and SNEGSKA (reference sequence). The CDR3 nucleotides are TGCAGTGCTAGTAAACCTACCTACAATGAGCAGTTCTTC. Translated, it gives CSASKPTYNEQFF.

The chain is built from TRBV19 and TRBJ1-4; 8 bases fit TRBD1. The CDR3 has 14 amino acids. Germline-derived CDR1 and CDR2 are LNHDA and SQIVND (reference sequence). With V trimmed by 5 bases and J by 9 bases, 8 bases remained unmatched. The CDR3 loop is CASSSQGAGKKLFF. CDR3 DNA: TGTGCCAGTAGTTCTCAGGGGGCCGGCAAAAAACTGTTTTTT.